The rows below give T cell receptor beta chains drawn from one sample of a study of T cell responses to AZD1222 COVID-19 vaccine. The protocol was immunoSEQ multiplex PCR, while the TCRdb copy is restricted to in-frame clones and leaves out a portion. The sample lists 150,000 to 200,000 clones, around nine tenths occurring once. The input for sequencing was peripheral blood, taken 28 days after the second AZD1222 dose. The receptors derive from an adult who received the AZD1222 COVID-19 vaccine. CDR3s include the opening cysteine and the closing phenylalanine or tryptophan. D genes are given only for firm matches. Where a row states a size, it is once, few, many or the class of an expanded clone; other rows omit it.

d_gene	abundance	j_gene	v_gene	CDR3aa	CDR3nt
TRBD2	-	TRBJ2-3	TRBV4-2	CASSREAGERTDTQYF	TGTGCCAGCAGTCGAGAAGCGGGGGAAAGGACAGATACGCAGTATTTT
-	few	TRBJ2-7	TRBV30	CAWSFGPSFLDQYF	TGTGCCTGGAGTTTCGGTCCCTCTTTCCTCGATCAGTACTTC
-	-	TRBJ2-3	TRBV29-1	CSVVRGSTDTQYF	TGCAGCGTTGTACGGGGAAGCACAGATACGCAGTATTTT
-	-	TRBJ1-2	TRBV3-1/TRBV3-2	CASSPSPGVEGYTF	TGTGCCAGCAGCCCCAGCCCGGGGGTTGAGGGCTACACCTTC
-	-	TRBJ1-4	TRBV19	CASSPLDSAAGKLFF	TGTGCCAGTAGTCCACTGGACAGCGCAGCTGGAAAACTGTTTTTT
-	-	TRBJ1-2	TRBV11-2	CASSRGGRNGYTF	TGTGCCAGCAGCCGGGGGGGTAGGAATGGTTACACCTTC
-	few	TRBJ1-2	TRBV29-1	CSVEGGSYGYTF	TGCAGCGTTGAGGGGGGTAGCTATGGCTACACCTTC
TRBD2	-	TRBJ2-3	TRBV5-1	CASSRGLAGVDTQYF	TGCGCCAGCAGCCGAGGACTAGCGGGGGTGGATACGCAGTATTTT
TRBD1	few	TRBJ2-3	TRBV6-5	CASSRDRSTDTQYF	TGTGCCAGCAGTAGGGACAGATCCACAGATACGCAGTATTTT
-	few	TRBJ1-1	TRBV10-1	CASSESTVSRAFF	TGCGCCAGCAGTGAGTCGACGGTTTCGAGGGCTTTCTTT
TRBD1	-	TRBJ2-1	TRBV5-4	CASSLGGQGQAQFF	TGTGCCAGCAGCTTGGGTGGACAGGGACAAGCGCAGTTCTTC
-	-	TRBJ1-6	TRBV4-2	CASSPERAIPLGNSPLHF	TGTGCCAGCAGCCCAGAGAGGGCTATCCCCTTAGGGAATTCACCCCTCCACTTT
TRBD1	-	TRBJ1-5	TRBV19	CASAWDRSQPQHF	TGTGCCAGTGCGTGGGACAGAAGTCAGCCCCAGCATTTT
TRBD1	-	TRBJ2-5	TRBV11-2	CASRTGLGFETQYF	TGTGCCAGCAGGACAGGGCTCGGTTTTGAGACCCAGTACTTC
-	-	TRBJ2-5	TRBV7-7	CASSRGRGTNDKETQYF	TGTGCTAGCAGCCGGGGAAGAGGGACCAACGATAAAGAGACCCAGTACTTC
-	few	TRBJ1-5	TRBV18	CASSTNVNQPQHF	TGTGCCAGCTCAACCAATGTAAATCAGCCCCAGCATTTT
-	-	TRBJ1-2	TRBV21-1	CASSTRWTGYGYTF	TGTGCCAGCAGCACTCGTTGGACAGGCTATGGCTACACCTTC
-	few	TRBJ1-1	TRBV6-5	CASSYTRVGYEAFF	TGTGCCAGCAGTTACACGCGGGTGGGCTACGAAGCTTTCTTT
TRBD2	-	TRBJ2-7	TRBV4-3	CASSQDRTSGGAVAYEQYF	TGCGCCAGCAGCCAAGATCGGACTAGCGGGGGGGCCGTGGCCTACGAGCAGTACTTC
TRBD2	-	TRBJ2-1	TRBV6-6	CASSWEGHEQFF	TGTGCCAGCAGTTGGGAGGGGCATGAGCAGTTCTTC
-	-	TRBJ2-2	TRBV27	CASSPSGAFGAGELFF	TGTGCCAGCAGTCCCTCAGGGGCCTTTGGGGCCGGGGAGCTGTTTTTT
TRBD1	-	TRBJ2-3	TRBV19	CASTEGATDTQYF	TGTGCCAGTACCGAGGGGGCCACAGATACGCAGTATTTT
TRBD1	-	TRBJ1-2	TRBV12-3/TRBV12-4	CASSPGTDYGYTF	TGTGCCAGCAGCCCCGGGACAGACTATGGCTACACCTTC
-	once	TRBJ1-2	TRBV3-1/TRBV3-2	CASSQDRVGNYGYTF	TGTGCCAGCAGCCAAGATCGAGTAGGTAACTATGGCTACACCTTC
TRBD1	-	TRBJ1-1	TRBV7-9	CASSPKDRVGTEAFF	TGTGCCAGCAGCCCCAAGGACAGGGTAGGCACTGAAGCTTTCTTT
-	-	TRBJ2-7	TRBV15	CATSKGAARKQYF	TGTGCCACCAGCAAGGGCGCCGCCCGAAAGCAGTACTTC
TRBD1	once	TRBJ1-4	TRBV30	CAGGQGEEKLFF	TGTGCCGGGGGACAGGGCGAAGAAAAACTGTTTTTT
-	few	TRBJ1-1	TRBV2	CASSLSGREAFF	TGTGCCAGCAGCCTGTCGGGGAGAGAAGCTTTCTTT
-	-	TRBJ2-5	TRBV7-7	CASSRDGETQYF	TGTGCCAGCAGCCGGGATGGAGAGACCCAGTACTTC
-	few	TRBJ1-1	TRBV6-2/TRBV6-3	CASSYSKQTEAFF	TGTGCCAGCAGTTACTCGAAACAAACTGAAGCTTTCTTT
-	-	TRBJ2-5	TRBV4-3	CASSQDQGPGETQYF	TGCGCCAGCAGCCAAGACCAGGGGCCCGGGGAGACCCAGTACTTC
-	-	TRBJ2-1	TRBV7-9	CASSERWGRGTYNEQFF	TGTGCCAGCAGCGAGCGGTGGGGTAGGGGAACCTACAATGAGCAGTTCTTC
TRBD1	-	TRBJ1-1	TRBV5-1	CASSWRAGGEVTEAFF	TGCGCCAGCAGCTGGCGGGCAGGGGGCGAGGTCACTGAAGCTTTCTTT
-	-	TRBJ1-1	TRBV5-1	CASSLPGLNTEAFF	TGCGCCAGCAGCTTGCCAGGTTTGAACACTGAAGCTTTCTTT
-	-	TRBJ2-1	TRBV19	CASRAHSYNEQFF	TGTGCCAGTAGGGCACACTCCTACAATGAGCAGTTCTTC
TRBD1	-	TRBJ2-5	TRBV5-1	CASRSTGGSETQYF	TGCGCCAGCAGGTCGACAGGGGGCTCGGAGACCCAGTACTTC
TRBD1	-	TRBJ1-6	TRBV9	CASSATGELLPLHF	TGTGCCAGCAGCGCGACAGGGGAGCTCCTACCCCTCCACTTT
-	-	TRBJ1-1	TRBV5-1	CASSPQELNTEAFF	TGCGCCAGCAGCCCTCAGGAGTTGAACACTGAAGCTTTCTTT
-	few	TRBJ2-4	TRBV5-8	CASSLIFRGTKNIQYF	TGTGCCAGCAGCCTGATTTTCCGGGGGACCAAAAACATTCAGTACTTC
-	-	TRBJ1-1	TRBV11-3	CASSKRDTEAFF	TGTGCCAGCAGCAAGCGGGACACTGAAGCTTTCTTT
-	-	TRBJ2-3	TRBV5-1	CASSFWYKKVDTQYF	TGCGCCAGCAGCTTCTGGTACAAGAAGGTGGATACGCAGTATTTT
-	-	TRBJ2-4	TRBV28	CAIRGGGGNIQYF	TGTGCCATCAGGGGGGGAGGTGGGAACATTCAGTACTTC
TRBD1	-	TRBJ2-1	TRBV11-3	CASSLVAGGRDEQFF	TGTGCCAGCAGCTTAGTGGCAGGGGGTCGTGATGAGCAGTTCTTC
-	-	TRBJ2-1	TRBV4-1	CASSRTWGGPYNEQFF	TGCGCCAGCAGCCGAACCTGGGGGGGGCCGTACAATGAGCAGTTCTTC
-	-	TRBJ1-2	TRBV21-1	CASSKRGQGARFGYTF	TGTGCCAGCAGCAAAAGGGGACAGGGGGCCAGGTTTGGCTACACCTTC
-	-	TRBJ2-4	TRBV28	CASSASRAPFRDIQYF	TGTGCCAGCAGTGCCTCCCGGGCCCCATTTCGGGACATTCAGTACTTC
-	once	TRBJ2-2	TRBV10-3	CAISELDGGTGELFF	TGTGCCATCAGTGAGCTCGACGGAGGCACCGGGGAGCTGTTTTTT